Listed below are T cell receptor beta chains from one sample, sequenced in a study of regulatory dendritic cells for organ transplantation. Antigen specificity for these receptors is unknown. Sequencing used immunoSEQ multiplex PCR; TCRdb keeps in-frame clones, though not all of them. The sample lists about 11,000 clones; 60% to 75% were seen once. Material: memory CD4+ T cells from blood cultured with regulatory dendritic cells. All receptors come from a human donor in good health. Both conserved end residues are part of each CDR3. D genes are given only for firm matches. The listing skips clone size in some rows; elsewhere it reads once, few, many or a size class.

D: NA
V: TRBV7-9
J: TRBJ2-5
size: NA
DNA: TGTGCCAGCAGCTTTGAGGGTCGGGAGACCCAGTACTTC
CDR3: CASSFEGRETQYF

D: NA
V: TRBV5-1
J: TRBJ2-5
size: NA
DNA: TGCGCCAGCAGCTTGGACTCTACTCAAGAGACCCAGTACTTC
CDR3: CASSLDSTQETQYF

D: NA
V: TRBV6-1
J: TRBJ1-3
size: NA
DNA: TGTGCCAGCTTGCCCCGCAGGGGTTCTGGAAACACCATATATTTT
CDR3: CASLPRRGSGNTIYF

D: NA
V: TRBV2
J: TRBJ1-4
size: NA
DNA: TGTGCCAGCAGTGAAGGAATGGGCGGGAATGAAAAACTGTTTTTT
CDR3: CASSEGMGGNEKLFF

D: NA
V: TRBV27
J: TRBJ1-3
size: once
DNA: TGTGCCAGCAAGGAGCTTGCCGGAAACACCATATATTTT
CDR3: CASKELAGNTIYF

D: TRBD1
V: TRBV11-2
J: TRBJ1-1
size: once
DNA: TGTGCCAGCAAACGGACAGGGGGCGAAACTTTCTTT
CDR3: CASKRTGGETFF

D: NA
V: TRBV27
J: TRBJ1-2
size: NA
DNA: TGTGCCAGCAGTTGGGGAGGGGGGCGAGGCTACACCTTC
CDR3: CASSWGGGRGYTF

D: NA
V: TRBV10-3
J: TRBJ2-7
size: NA
DNA: TGTGCCATCAGCCCGCGGGGCAGGGCATCCTACGAGCAGTACTTC
CDR3: CAISPRGRASYEQYF

D: TRBD2
V: TRBV5-1
J: TRBJ2-2
size: few
DNA: TGCGCCAGCAGTCGGGGGGGGAACACCGGGGAGCTGTTTTTT
CDR3: CASSRGGNTGELFF

D: NA
V: TRBV5-4
J: TRBJ1-1
size: few
DNA: TGTGCCAGCAGTCGGGAGACTGAAGCTTTCTTT
CDR3: CASSRETEAFF

D: NA
V: TRBV7-9
J: TRBJ2-1
size: NA
DNA: TGTGCCAGCAGCTTAGTCACCCTAGGAAGCTACAATGAGCAGTTCTTC
CDR3: CASSLVTLGSYNEQFF

D: TRBD1
V: TRBV5-1
J: TRBJ1-2
size: few
DNA: TGCGCCAGCAGCGAGGGGACAGGTAATAACTATGGCTACACCTTC
CDR3: CASSEGTGNNYGYTF

D: TRBD1
V: TRBV28
J: TRBJ1-2
size: few
DNA: TGTGCCAGCAGTTGGGGACAGGGGCATATTGGCTACACCTTC
CDR3: CASSWGQGHIGYTF

D: TRBD1
V: TRBV19
J: TRBJ1-6
size: NA
DNA: TGTGCCAGTAGTCCCCGGACAGGGGGCTTTTCAAGCTATAATTCACCCCTCCACTTT
CDR3: CASSPRTGGFSSYNSPLHF

D: NA
V: TRBV2
J: TRBJ2-7
size: NA
DNA: TGTGCCAGCAGCGGACTGAACGAGCAGTACTTC
CDR3: CASSGLNEQYF

D: TRBD1
V: TRBV10-3
J: TRBJ2-5
size: NA
DNA: TGTGCCATCAGTGAGCGGACAGGGGGTAAAGAGACCCAGTACTTC
CDR3: CAISERTGGKETQYF

D: NA
V: TRBV5-1
J: TRBJ1-2
size: NA
DNA: TGCGCCAGCAGCTTGGAGACACAGGTCCGAGGCTATGGCTACACCTTC
CDR3: CASSLETQVRGYGYTF

D: TRBD1
V: TRBV6-6
J: TRBJ1-2
size: NA
DNA: TGTGCCAGCAGTTACTCCGGACAGGGGGGCTACACCTTC
CDR3: CASSYSGQGGYTF

D: NA
V: TRBV6-5
J: TRBJ2-3
size: once
DNA: TGTGCCAGCAGCGAGGGTTTTAGCACAGATACGCAGTATTTT
CDR3: CASSEGFSTDTQYF

D: TRBD1
V: TRBV4-1
J: TRBJ2-1
size: NA
DNA: TGCGCCAGCAGCCAGGATACTAGGAACAGGGGGCTGAGCTCCTACAATGAGCAGTTCTTC
CDR3: CASSQDTRNRGLSSYNEQFF

D: TRBD1
V: TRBV11-2
J: TRBJ1-6
size: NA
DNA: TGTGCCAGCAGCGGCTCCGGGACAGAAAATTCACCCCTCCACTTT
CDR3: CASSGSGTENSPLHF

D: NA
V: TRBV7-2
J: TRBJ2-3
size: NA
DNA: TGTGCCAGCAGCCAACGTTTTGGCAGGGAGGACACAGATACGCAGTATTTT
CDR3: CASSQRFGREDTDTQYF